One sample yielded the 16 T cell receptor beta chains listed below, sequenced in a study of shared clonotypes between healthy human individuals. Here immunoSEQ multiplex PCR was the method, and the copy in TCRdb shows in-frame clones only, minus some. The sample records a few million clones, 90% to 95% being singletons. The material sequenced was naive CD4+ T cells sorted from blood. The subset: CD45RA+ positively selected. Receptor source: a young man in good health.

A note on this clone: This sample includes further DNA sequences coding for the same CDR3. For the CDR3, the DNA is TGCGCCAGCAGCTTGGCGGGGGGTTCAGGTCAGCCCCAGCATTTT. Translating it yields CASSLAGGSGQPQHF. V usage is TRBV5-1 and J usage is TRBJ1-5, with a weak D call TRBD1 (5 bases). The CDR3 is 15 amino acids. Trimming removed 0 bases at V and 6 bases at J, with 13 bases between. Germline-derived CDR1 and CDR2 are SGHRS and YFSETQ.

The J gene is TRBJ1-1, the V gene TRBV4-1, with 12 bases aligning to TRBD1. The trim removed 4 bases at V and 1 base at J, leaving 13 bases unmatched. The CDR3 has 19 residues. Germline V gives CDR1 MGHRA, CDR2 YSYEKL. CDR3 sequence (DNA): TGCGCCAGCAGCCCTCTCCCCGGGACAGGGGGCCGCGGGAACACTGAAGCTTTCTTT. Translation gives CASSPLPGTGGRGNTEAFF.

This sequence joins TRBV6-1 and TRBJ2-7, with TRBD1 matching over 10 bases. V shed 2 bases, J shed 5 bases, and the junction held 6 bases outside the gene matches. The CDR3 contains 15 residues. Germline lookup yields CDR1 MNHNS and CDR2 SASEGT. The CDR3 DNA is TGTGCCAGCAGTGAACCGGGACAGGGGATCAACGAGCAGTACTTC. Protein: CASSEPGQGINEQYF.

The chain recombines TRBV30 with TRBJ2-5, with 10 bases lining up with TRBD1. Gene TRBJ2-7 matches the end of the DNA better, so the J call may be wrong. This CDR3 comprises 17 residues. In germline, CDR1 is GTSNPN, CDR2 SVGIG (reference sequence). CDR3 sequence (DNA): TGTGCCTGGAGTGTACTGGGTGGGGGACAGGGGTCGCACGAGCAGTACTTC. It is translated as CAWSVLGGGQGSHEQYF.

The chain joins TRBV5-4 to TRBJ2-1, with 8 bases lining up with TRBD2. This CDR3 has 15 amino acids. Per germline, CDR1 SGHNT and CDR2 YYREEE (reference sequence). V gave up 4 bases and J gave up 9 bases; unmatched junction bases: 12. The CDR3 bases are TGTGCCAGCAGCAAATCCGGGACTAGTCCGTCTGAGCAGTTCTTC. The encoded protein is CASSKSGTSPSEQFF.

The rearrangement links TRBV6-6 to TRBJ1-5; 7 nucleotides match TRBD1. Trimming cost V 6 bases and J 1 base; bases outside gene matches: 0. The CDR3 sequence is 13 residues long. Looked up from germline, CDR1 is MNHNY and CDR2 is SVGAGI (reference sequence). The CDR3 DNA is TGTGCCAGCAGACAGGGGAGCAATCAGCCCCAGCATTTT. Its protein is CASRQGSNQPQHF.

The chain carries TRBV11-2 and TRBJ2-2, with TRBD2 identical over 7 bases. V gave up 5 bases and J gave up 7 bases; unmatched junction bases: 10. This CDR3 has 15 amino acids. CDR1 is SGHAT, CDR2 FQNNGV, per germline. In nucleotides, the CDR3 is TGTGCCAGCAGCCTTAGGGAGGGGCTGGGCGGGGAGCTGTTTTTT. It is translated as CASSLREGLGGELFF.

The V gene is TRBV6-6, the J gene TRBJ2-7; D gene ambiguous. The CDR3 length is 11 residues. Trimming stripped 5 bases from V and 5 bases from J, with 7 bases between. Germline-derived CDR1 and CDR2 are MNHNY and SVGAGI (reference sequence). The CDR3 spells CASSKQNEQYF. The DNA for the CDR3 is TGTGCCAGCAGTAAGCAGAACGAGCAGTACTTC.

The V call is TRBV6-1, the J call TRBJ1-3; the D gene is possibly TRBD1 (6 bases). The CDR3 loop spans 14 amino acids. CDR1 is MNHNS and CDR2 is SASEGT in the germline V gene. The V end lost 8 bases, the J end lost 4 bases, and 15 bases lay between the germline ends. Here the CDR3 reads CASFSGGLGNTIYF. The CDR3 DNA reads as TGTGCCAGCTTCAGTGGGGGCTTGGGAAACACCATATATTTT.

The chain carries TRBV25-1 and TRBJ2-7; 7 bases line up with TRBD1. The CDR3 sequence is 17 residues long. With 2 bases clipped from V and 4 bases from J, the junction kept 14 bases outside the gene matches. Germline CDR1 is MGHDK and CDR2 is SYGVNS. The DNA for the CDR3 is TGTGCCAGCAGTGAACCCCCCTCCTACAGGGGTCGGTACGAGCAGTACTTC. The encoded protein is CASSEPPSYRGRYEQYF.

The chain links TRBV28 to TRBJ1-1, with D unclear. CDR1 and CDR2 (germline): MDHEN, SYDVKM. This CDR3 is built from 12 residues. V lost 6 bases and J lost 5, with 10 bases in between. The CDR3 reads CASSPLRTEAFF. CDR3 nucleotides: TGTGCCAGCAGCCCCTTGAGGACTGAAGCTTTCTTT.

This clone was detected once. The rearrangement uses TRBV2 and TRBJ2-3; D gene ambiguous. The CDR3 spans 13 residues. Germline assignment: CDR1 SNHLY and CDR2 FYNNEI. The V and J ends lost 7 bases and 0 bases respectively, with 8 bases between them. CDR3 nucleotides: TGTGCCAGCAAAACGGACAGCACAGATACGCAGTATTTT. It encodes CASKTDSTDTQYF.

The gene calls are TRBV5-1 and TRBJ1-4, with no clear D. The CDR3 length is 13 residues. Trimming took 6 bases from V and 4 from J, leaving 10 bases between them. Germline V gives CDR1 SGHRS, CDR2 YFSETQ. The DNA of the CDR3 is TGCGCCAGCAAGGACGGACTTAATGAAAAACTGTTTTTT. Its protein product is CASKDGLNEKLFF. The full variable domain, completed using reference TRBV5-1 and TRBJ1-4, is KAGVTQTPRYLIKTRGQQVTLSCSPISGHRSVSWYQQTPGQGLQFLFEYFSETQRNKGNFPGRFSGRQFSNSRSEMNVSTLELGDSALYLCASKDGLNEKLFFGSGTQLSVL.

The chain carries TRBV6-1 and TRBJ1-6; D uncertain. The CDR3 spans 14 residues. V was pared by 5 bases and J by 10 bases, with 15 bases between. Germline lookup yields CDR1 MNHNS and CDR2 SASEGT. CDR3 nucleotide sequence: TGTGCCAGCAGTCCACGAGTTTGGAGATCACCCCTCCACTTT. Translated, it gives CASSPRVWRSPLHF.

The V call is TRBV6-6, the J call TRBJ2-7; 9 bases are a match to TRBD1. V lost 2 bases, J lost 2 bases, and 4 bases stayed unmatched. The germline V gene has CDR1 MNHNY and CDR2 SVGAGI (reference sequence). The CDR3 covers 15 residues. The DNA for the CDR3 is TGTGCCAGCAGTTACAGTGACAGGGGGACCTACGAGCAGTACTTC. It is translated as CASSYSDRGTYEQYF.

The V and J genes are TRBV2 and TRBJ2-4; 7 nucleotides agree with TRBD1. The CDR3 length is 16 residues. Germline V gene data show CDR1 as SNHLY and CDR2 as FYNNEI. Trimming cost V 4 bases and J 0 bases; bases outside gene matches: 6. CDR3 residues: CASSVGTDLAKNIQYF. CDR3 nucleotides: TGTGCCAGCAGTGTAGGGACAGATCTAGCCAAAAACATTCAGTACTTC.